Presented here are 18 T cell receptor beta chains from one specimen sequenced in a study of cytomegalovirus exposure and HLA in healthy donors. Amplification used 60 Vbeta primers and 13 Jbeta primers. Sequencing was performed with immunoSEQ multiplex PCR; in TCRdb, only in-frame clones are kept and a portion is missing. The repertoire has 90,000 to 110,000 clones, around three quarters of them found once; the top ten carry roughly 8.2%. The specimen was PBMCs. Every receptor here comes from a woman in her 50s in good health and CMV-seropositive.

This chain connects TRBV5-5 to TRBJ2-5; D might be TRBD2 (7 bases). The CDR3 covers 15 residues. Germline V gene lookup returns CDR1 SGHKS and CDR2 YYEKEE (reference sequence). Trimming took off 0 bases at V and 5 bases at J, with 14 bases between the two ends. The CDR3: CASSLEGGGRETQYF. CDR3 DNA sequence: TGTGCCAGCAGCTTGGAAGGGGGGGGCCGGGAGACCCAGTACTTC.

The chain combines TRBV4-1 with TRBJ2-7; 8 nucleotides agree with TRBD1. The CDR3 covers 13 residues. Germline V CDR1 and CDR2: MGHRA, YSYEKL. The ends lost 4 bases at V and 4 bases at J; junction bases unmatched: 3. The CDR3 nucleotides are TGCGCCAGCAGCCGAAACAGGGGGTACGAGCAGTACTTC. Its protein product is CASSRNRGYEQYF.

The CDR3: CASSAGSPPDTQYF. CDR3 nucleotide sequence: TGTGCCAGCAGCGCGGGATCCCCCCCAGATACGCAGTATTTT. This sequence joins TRBV7-3 and TRBJ2-3; weak D call: TRBD2 (6 bases). The CDR3 sequence is 14 residues long. Trimming stripped 5 bases from V and 4 bases from J, with 13 bases between. CDR1 is SGHTA, CDR2 FQGTGA, per germline.

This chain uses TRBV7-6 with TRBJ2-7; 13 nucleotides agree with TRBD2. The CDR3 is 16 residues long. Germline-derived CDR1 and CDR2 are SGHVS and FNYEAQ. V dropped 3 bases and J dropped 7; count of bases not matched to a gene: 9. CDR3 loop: CASSLSGLAGAREQYF. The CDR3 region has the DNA TGTGCCAGCAGCTTGTCAGGACTAGCGGGGGCCAGGGAGCAGTACTTC.

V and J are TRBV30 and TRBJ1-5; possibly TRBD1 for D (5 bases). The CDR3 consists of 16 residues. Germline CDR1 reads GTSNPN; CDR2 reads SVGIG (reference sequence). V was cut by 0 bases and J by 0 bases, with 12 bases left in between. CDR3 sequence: CAWSVWGGYSNQPQHF. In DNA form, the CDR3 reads TGTGCCTGGAGTGTATGGGGGGGTTATAGCAATCAGCCCCAGCATTTT.

The CDR3 DNA reads TGTGCCAGCAGTGTCGGTCGGTCCTACGAGCAGTACTTC. Its protein product is CASSVGRSYEQYF. V usage is TRBV2 and J usage is TRBJ2-7; D is unclear. Germline loops: CDR1 SNHLY, CDR2 FYNNEI. V lost 4 bases and J 1 base, leaving 8 bases between the germline ends. This CDR3 has 13 residues.

The CDR3 spells CASSLGGGLAGSDTQYF. CDR3 sequence (DNA): TGTGCCAGCAGCTTAGGGGGGGGACTAGCGGGAAGTGATACGCAGTATTTT. V is TRBV7-2 and J is TRBJ2-3; the match to TRBD2 covers 13 bases. The CDR3 sequence is 17 residues long. Germline assignment: CDR1 SGHTA and CDR2 FQGNSA. V lost 1 base to trimming and J lost 6 bases; unmatched junction nucleotides: 7.

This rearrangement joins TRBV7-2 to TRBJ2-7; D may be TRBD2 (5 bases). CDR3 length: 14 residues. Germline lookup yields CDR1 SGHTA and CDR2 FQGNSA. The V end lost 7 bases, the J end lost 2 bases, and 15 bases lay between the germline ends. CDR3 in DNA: TGTGCCAGCAAGGACGGAGCGGCAGCCTACGAGCAGTACTTC. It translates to CASKDGAAAYEQYF.

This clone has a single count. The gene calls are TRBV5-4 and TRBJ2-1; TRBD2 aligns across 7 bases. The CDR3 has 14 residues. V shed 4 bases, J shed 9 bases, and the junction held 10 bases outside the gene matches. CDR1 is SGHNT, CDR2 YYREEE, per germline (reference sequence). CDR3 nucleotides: TGTGCCAGCAGCGCCGGACTAGTTTCGGGTGAGCAGTTCTTC. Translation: CASSAGLVSGEQFF.

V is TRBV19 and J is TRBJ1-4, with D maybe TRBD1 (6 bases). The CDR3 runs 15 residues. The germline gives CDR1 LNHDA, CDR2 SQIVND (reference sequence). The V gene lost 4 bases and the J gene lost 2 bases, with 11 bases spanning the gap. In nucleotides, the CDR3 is TGTGCCAGTAGTAAGCAGGGGAGCACTAATGAAAAACTGTTTTTT. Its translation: CASSKQGSTNEKLFF.

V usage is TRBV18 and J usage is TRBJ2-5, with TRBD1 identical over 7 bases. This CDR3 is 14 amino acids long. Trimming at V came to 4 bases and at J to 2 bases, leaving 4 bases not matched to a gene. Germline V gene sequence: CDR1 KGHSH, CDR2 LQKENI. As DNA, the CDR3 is TGTGCCAGCTCACTGGGACAGCCACAAGAGACCCAGTACTTC. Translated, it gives CASSLGQPQETQYF. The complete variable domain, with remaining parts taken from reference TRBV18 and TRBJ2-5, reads NAGVMQNPRHLVRRRGQEARLRCSPMKGHSHVYWYRQLPEEGLKFMVYLQKENIIDESGMPKERFSAEFPKEGPSILRIQQVVRGDSAAYFCASSLGQPQETQYFGPGTRLLVL.

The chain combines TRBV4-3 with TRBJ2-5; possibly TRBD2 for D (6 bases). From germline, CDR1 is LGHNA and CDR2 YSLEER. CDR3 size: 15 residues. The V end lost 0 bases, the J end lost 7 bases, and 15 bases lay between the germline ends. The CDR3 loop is CASSQEGLGGGTQYF. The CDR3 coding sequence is TGCGCCAGCAGCCAAGAAGGGCTGGGAGGTGGGACCCAGTACTTC.

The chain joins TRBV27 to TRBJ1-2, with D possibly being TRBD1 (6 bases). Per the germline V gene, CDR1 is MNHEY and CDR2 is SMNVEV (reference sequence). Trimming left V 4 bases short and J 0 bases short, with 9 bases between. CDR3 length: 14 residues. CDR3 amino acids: CASSSNRANYGYTF. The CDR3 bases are TGTGCCAGCAGTTCTAACAGGGCTAACTATGGCTACACCTTC.

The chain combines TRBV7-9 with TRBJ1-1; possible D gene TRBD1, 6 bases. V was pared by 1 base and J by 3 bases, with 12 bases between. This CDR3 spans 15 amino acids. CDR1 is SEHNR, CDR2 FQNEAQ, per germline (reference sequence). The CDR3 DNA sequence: TGTGCCAGCAGCTTAGGGGGGCAGGGTGACACTGAAGCTTTCTTT. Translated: CASSLGGQGDTEAFF.

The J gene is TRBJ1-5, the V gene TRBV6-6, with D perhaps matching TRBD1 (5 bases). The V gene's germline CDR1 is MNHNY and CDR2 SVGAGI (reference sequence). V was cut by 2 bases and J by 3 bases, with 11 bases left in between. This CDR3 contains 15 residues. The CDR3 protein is CASSYGRALNQPQHF. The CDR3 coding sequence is TGTGCCAGCAGTTACGGCAGGGCTCTCAATCAGCCCCAGCATTTT.

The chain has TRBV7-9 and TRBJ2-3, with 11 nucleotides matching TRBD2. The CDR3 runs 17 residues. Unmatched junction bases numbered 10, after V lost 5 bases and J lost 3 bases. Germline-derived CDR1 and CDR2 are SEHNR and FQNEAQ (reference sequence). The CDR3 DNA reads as TGTGCCAGCAGCCCGCGACTAGCGGGGATCGATACAGATACGCAGTATTTT. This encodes CASSPRLAGIDTDTQYF.

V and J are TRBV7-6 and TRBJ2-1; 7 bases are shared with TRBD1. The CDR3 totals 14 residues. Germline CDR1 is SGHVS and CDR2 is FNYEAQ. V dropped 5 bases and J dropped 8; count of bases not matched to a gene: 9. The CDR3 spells CASSLFKGADEQFF. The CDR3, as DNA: TGTGCCAGCAGCCTCTTCAAGGGGGCAGATGAGCAGTTCTTC. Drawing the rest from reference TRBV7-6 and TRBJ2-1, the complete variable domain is GAGVSQSPRYKVTKRGQDVALRCDPISGHVSLYWYRQALGQGPEFLTYFNYEAQQDKSGLPNDRFSAERPEGSISTLTIQRTEQRDSAMYRCASSLFKGADEQFFGPGTRLTVL.

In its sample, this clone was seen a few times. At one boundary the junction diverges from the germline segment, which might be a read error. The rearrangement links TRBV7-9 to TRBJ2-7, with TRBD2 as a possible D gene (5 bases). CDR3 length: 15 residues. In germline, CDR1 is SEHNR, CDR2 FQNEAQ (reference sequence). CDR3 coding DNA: TGTTCCAGCAGCCCCGGGGATCTACGGAGCTACGAGCAGTACTTC. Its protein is CSSSPGDLRSYEQYF.